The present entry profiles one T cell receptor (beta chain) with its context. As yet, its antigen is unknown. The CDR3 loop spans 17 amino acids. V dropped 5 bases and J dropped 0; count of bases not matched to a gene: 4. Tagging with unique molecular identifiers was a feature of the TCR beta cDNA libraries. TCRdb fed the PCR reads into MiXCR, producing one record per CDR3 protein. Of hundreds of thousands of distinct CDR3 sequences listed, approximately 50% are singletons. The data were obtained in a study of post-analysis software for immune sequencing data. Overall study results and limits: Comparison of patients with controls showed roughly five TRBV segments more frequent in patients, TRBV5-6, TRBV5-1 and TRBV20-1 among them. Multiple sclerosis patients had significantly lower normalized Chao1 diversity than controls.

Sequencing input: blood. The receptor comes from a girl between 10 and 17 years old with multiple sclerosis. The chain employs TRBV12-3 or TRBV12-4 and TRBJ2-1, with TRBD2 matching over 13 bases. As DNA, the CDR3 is TGTGCCAGCAGTGGAGGGACTAGCGGGGCCTCCTACAATGAGCAGTTCTTC. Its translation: CASSGGTSGASYNEQFF.